This record covers a single T cell receptor (beta chain). Its antigen is currently unknown. This CDR3 is built from 16 residues. Trimming removed 0 bases at V and 1 base at J, with 13 bases between. Germline CDR1 and CDR2: SGHRS and YFSETQ. The use of a sample-barcoded 5' primer and a J-beta primer mix characterized a second PCR of about 7 to 12 cycles. TCRdb reprocessed the 5' RACE reads with MiXCR, giving one entry per CDR3 protein. Of more than 1.4 million distinct CDR3 sequences listed, about 43% are singletons. This entry comes from a study of blood T cells in healthy people across ages. Regarding the study as a whole: It was not possible, with unsorted PBMCs, to conclusively compare naive and antigen-experienced cells. Greater diversity and more naive CD4+ cells were seen in long-lived donors than in aged donors.

This TCR derives from a woman in her late teens or twenties in good health. This rearrangement joins TRBV5-1 to TRBJ1-1; D perhaps matches TRBD1 (5 bases). What was sequenced was blood. CDR3 bases: TGCGCCAGCAGCTTGGGTGGGGTCAGGGCGAACACTGAAGCTTTCTTT. This gives the protein CASSLGGVRANTEAFF.